The 26 T cell receptor beta chains listed next were all sequenced from one sample in a study of T cells after yellow fever vaccination. MiXCR was run by TCRdb on the 5' RACE reads, yielding one entry per CDR3 protein. This table holds some 300,000 distinct CDR3 sequences, around 10% found once. Sequenced material: CD4+ T cells sorted from PBMCs, taken 5 days after the yellow fever booster vaccination. The receptors shown here come from a man aged 18 to 30 who received the YFV17D yellow fever vaccine.

The rearrangement joins TRBV21-1 to TRBJ1-1. TRBV21-1 is noted as a pseudogene. The CDR3 runs 15 residues. CDR3 in DNA: TGTGCCAGCAGCAAAGATGGCGACGCGAACACTGAAGCTTTCTTT. Its translation is CASSKDGDANTEAFF.

This chain joins TRBV12-3 or TRBV12-4 and TRBJ2-1, with D unresolved. V was pared by 0 bases and J by 8 bases, with 11 bases between. The CDR3 spans 14 residues. The CDR3 loop reads CASSLAPGSDEQFF. Written as DNA, the CDR3 is TGTGCCAGCAGTTTAGCGCCTGGGTCAGATGAGCAGTTCTTC.

This chain uses TRBV19 with TRBJ2-5; no clear D. CDR1 LNHDA and CDR2 SQIVND come from the germline V gene (reference sequence). The CDR3 sequence is 12 residues long. Trimming took 1 base from V and 5 from J, leaving 5 bases between them. As DNA, the CDR3 is TGTGCCAGTAGTATAGGACGGGAGACCCAGTACTTC. This gives the protein CASSIGRETQYF.

This clonotype was seen more than once but under ten times. The V gene is TRBV2, the J gene TRBJ1-2; TRBD1 aligns across 7 bases. Germline V lookup: CDR1 SNHLY, CDR2 FYNNEI. The CDR3 extends over 15 amino acids. J was trimmed by 0 bases and V by 7 bases; bases with no gene match: 8. CDR3 nucleotide sequence: TGTGCCAGCACCAGAGACAGGGAAGCTAACTATGGCTACACCTTC. Its protein product is CASTRDREANYGYTF.

The chain has TRBV18 and TRBJ1-2; D gene ambiguous. From germline, CDR1 is KGHSH and CDR2 LQKENI. V gave up 5 bases and J gave up 8 bases, with 15 bases separating them. This CDR3 comprises 13 residues. CDR3: CASSFGLSGGYTF. CDR3 bases: TGTGCCAGCTCATTCGGCCTCAGCGGGGGCTACACCTTC.

This clonotype has more than one count but fewer than ten. The chain uses TRBV20-1 and TRBJ1-1, with 7 bases matching TRBD1. The CDR3 spans 15 residues. Trimming at V came to 6 bases and at J to 1 base, leaving 11 bases not matched to a gene. The V gene's germline CDR1 is DFQATT and CDR2 SNEGSKA (reference sequence). CDR3 DNA: TGCAGTGCCGCCGAACAGGGGCCGGGGAACACTGAAGCTTTCTTT. It codes for CSAAEQGPGNTEAFF.

The chain has TRBV7-9 and TRBJ1-2, with D uncertain. Between the trimmed V and J ends, which lost 3 bases and 8 bases, there was a span of 16 bases. Germline-derived CDR1 and CDR2 are SEHNR and FQNEAQ (reference sequence). The CDR3 sequence is 14 residues long. The CDR3 sequence is CASSLGRAVVGYTF. CDR3 bases: TGTGCCAGCAGCTTGGGAAGGGCCGTTGTGGGCTACACCTTC.

Many counts were recorded for this clonotype. The chain has TRBV7-2 and TRBJ2-1; 7 bases agree with TRBD2. Germline V CDR1 and CDR2: SGHTA, FQGNSA. The CDR3 loop spans 16 amino acids. V gave up 1 base and J gave up 8 bases; unmatched junction bases: 11. The CDR3 region has the DNA TGTGCCAGCAGCTTAGTTCTCCAGCGGGGTGGGTATGAGCAGTTCTTC. It codes for CASSLVLQRGGYEQFF.

The chain has TRBV5-1 and TRBJ2-3, with TRBD1 matching over 8 bases. The J segment lost 2 bases and the V segment lost 3 bases, leaving 8 bases of the junction unmatched. Per the germline V gene, CDR1 is SGHRS and CDR2 is YFSETQ. The CDR3 is 16 amino acids. CDR3 sequence (DNA): TGCGCCAGCAGCTCTCAGACAGGGGCCATCACAGATACGCAGTATTTT. Translation: CASSSQTGAITDTQYF. Complete variable domain (other parts from reference TRBV5-1 and TRBJ2-3): KAGVTQTPRYLIKTRGQQVTLSCSPISGHRSVSWYQQTPGQGLQFLFEYFSETQRNKGNFPGRFSGRQFSNSRSEMNVSTLELGDSALYLCASSSQTGAITDTQYFGPGTRLTVL.

The chain employs TRBV2 and TRBJ2-7, with TRBD1 as a possible D gene (5 bases). The CDR3 totals 15 residues. V was shortened by 4 bases and J by 0 bases, with 13 bases between the two germline ends. Germline values: CDR1 SNHLY, CDR2 FYNNEI. CDR3 nucleotide sequence: TGTGCCAGCAGTGGTTACAGGCGGAGCTCCTACGAGCAGTACGTC. As protein: CASSGYRRSSYEQYV.

In its sample, this clonotype was seen a few times. The chain links TRBV7-2 to TRBJ1-6; D is perhaps TRBD1 (6 bases). Trimming took 5 bases from V and 7 from J, leaving 12 bases between them. CDR3 size: 14 residues. The germline V gene has CDR1 SGHTA and CDR2 FQGNSA. In DNA, the CDR3 is TGTGCCAGCAGCCTCAGGACAGACAATTCACCCCTCCACTTT. Protein: CASSLRTDNSPLHF.

The chain couples TRBV5-1 to TRBJ1-1, with 7 bases matching TRBD1. V lost 4 bases to trimming and J lost 4 bases; unmatched junction nucleotides: 4. This CDR3 spans 13 amino acids. Germline-derived CDR1 and CDR2 are SGHRS and YFSETQ. CDR3 protein: CASSPTGTTEAFF. The CDR3 nucleotides are TGCGCCAGCAGCCCGACAGGGACCACTGAAGCTTTCTTT. Supplemented by reference TRBV5-1 and TRBJ1-1, the full variable domain reads KAGVTQTPRYLIKTRGQQVTLSCSPISGHRSVSWYQQTPGQGLQFLFEYFSETQRNKGNFPGRFSGRQFSNSRSEMNVSTLELGDSALYLCASSPTGTTEAFFGQGTRLTVV.

This clonotype was picked up many times. The chain joins TRBV29-1 to TRBJ2-4; TRBD2 matches at 12 bases. J lost 7 bases, V lost 4 bases, and 2 bases had no gene match. Germline V gene sequence: CDR1 SQVTM, CDR2 ANQGSEA. CDR3 length: 13 residues. CDR3 protein: CSVVTSGGNIQYF. CDR3 nucleotides: TGCAGCGTTGTTACTAGCGGGGGGAACATTCAGTACTTC.

The CDR3 sequence: CASSQGTMTNTGELFF. Here the CDR3 DNA reads TGCGCCAGCAGCCAAGGGACTATGACGAACACCGGGGAGCTGTTTTTT. The V call is TRBV4-3, the J call TRBJ2-2; TRBD2 might be the D (6 bases). Germline V lookup: CDR1 LGHNA, CDR2 YSLEER. The CDR3 contains 16 residues. The germline V and J ends were trimmed by 1 base and 0 bases, with 9 bases remaining between them.

The chain carries TRBV6-1 and TRBJ1-2; D remains unclear. V lost 2 bases and J 3 bases, leaving 13 bases between the germline ends. CDR3 length: 15 amino acids. Germline V CDR1 and CDR2: MNHNS, SASEGT. The CDR3 spells CASSERSGLDYGYTF. The DNA for the CDR3 is TGTGCCAGCAGTGAACGGTCAGGCTTGGACTATGGCTACACCTTC.

The rearrangement joins TRBV9 to TRBJ1-5; perhaps TRBD1 as D (5 bases). CDR1 is SGDLS and CDR2 is YYNGEE in the germline V gene. The CDR3 length is 13 residues. V lost 3 bases and J lost 8, with 12 bases in between. CDR3 region: CASSGIRGEPQHF. The CDR3, as DNA: TGTGCCAGCAGCGGAATCCGGGGGGAGCCCCAGCATTTT. Filled out from reference TRBV9 and TRBJ1-5, the complete variable domain reads DSGVTQTPKHLITATGQRVTLRCSPRSGDLSVYWYQQSLDQGLQFLIQYYNGEERAKGNILERFSAQQFPDLHSELNLSSLELGDSALYFCASSGIRGEPQHFGDGTRLSIL.

This clonotype occurred a few times. The V gene is TRBV5-4, the J gene TRBJ2-6; 8 nucleotides align to TRBD2. Germline trimming cut 4 bases from V and 0 bases from J; bases unmatched to any gene: 9. Germline V gene sequence: CDR1 SGHNT, CDR2 YYREEE (reference sequence). There are 18 residues in the CDR3. The CDR3 bases are TGTGCCAGCAGCGGAGGCGGGGGGCCCCGCTCTGGGGCCAACGTCCTGACTTTC. Translated: CASSGGGGPRSGANVLTF. Based on the CDR3 plus reference TRBV5-4 and TRBJ2-6, the full variable domain is ETGVTQSPTHLIKTRGQQVTLRCSSQSGHNTVSWYQQALGQGPQFIFQYYREEENGRGNFPPRFSGLQFPNYSSELNVNALELDDSALYLCASSGGGGPRSGANVLTFGAGSRLTVL.

The rearrangement uses TRBV7-2 and TRBJ2-3, with D unresolved. This CDR3 has 13 residues. The germline CDR1 and CDR2 sequences are SGHTA and FQGNSA. Trimming removed 2 bases from V and 3 bases from J, with 6 bases in between. The CDR3 region has the DNA TGTGCCAGCAGCTTACGGCGGACAGATACGCAGTATTTT. As protein: CASSLRRTDTQYF.

This clonotype was recorded a few times. The chain uses TRBV10-3 and TRBJ2-6; possible D gene TRBD2, 5 bases. CDR1 is ENHRY, CDR2 SYGVKD, per germline. Deletions cut 6 bases from V and 2 bases from J, with 11 bases between. This CDR3 region has 15 residues. This CDR3 reads CAISARGTGANVLTF. CDR3 coding DNA: TGTGCCATCAGCGCCCGAGGGACTGGGGCCAACGTCCTGACTTTC.

At least ten counts were recorded for this clonotype. This rearrangement joins TRBV20-1 to TRBJ2-3; D possibly corresponds to TRBD1 (7 bases). V lost 6 bases and J lost 1, with 11 bases in between. CDR1 and CDR2 (germline): DFQATT, SNEGSKA (reference sequence). The CDR3 runs to 13 residues. CDR3 region: CSARDSRTDTQYF. CDR3 DNA: TGCAGTGCGCGGGACAGCCGCACAGATACGCAGTATTTT.

This clonotype has more than one count but fewer than ten. The genes are TRBV4-1 and TRBJ2-1, with D possibly being TRBD2 (6 bases). Looked up from germline, CDR1 is MGHRA and CDR2 is YSYEKL. Trimming took off 0 bases at V and 9 bases at J, with 21 bases between the two ends. CDR3 size: 17 residues. CDR3 amino acids: CASSQEFETSGRREQFF. CDR3 nucleotides: TGCGCCAGCAGCCAAGAATTTGAGACTAGTGGCCGTCGTGAGCAGTTCTTC.

In this sample, this clonotype turned up many times. The chain uses TRBV29-1 and TRBJ2-3; D uncertain. V lost 2 bases to trimming and J lost 6 bases, with 12 bases between them. This CDR3 has 13 amino acids. Germline V gene data show CDR1 as SQVTM and CDR2 as ANQGSEA. The CDR3 loop is CSVELTVGDTQYF. The DNA of the CDR3 is TGCAGCGTTGAATTGACGGTTGGGGATACGCAGTATTTT.

Many counts were recorded for this clonotype. V is TRBV20-1 and J is TRBJ2-3, with D perhaps TRBD1 or TRBD2 (6 bases each). Germline CDR1 and CDR2: DFQATT and SNEGSKA (reference sequence). V was pared by 3 bases and J by 5 bases, with 12 bases between. The CDR3 extends over 13 amino acids. The CDR3 coding sequence is TGCAGTGCTAGCTTGGGGGGCGAAGATACGCAGTATTTT. It codes for CSASLGGEDTQYF.

This clonotype has more than one count but fewer than ten. This chain links TRBV5-1 with TRBJ1-5; a possible D gene is TRBD1 (6 bases). The germline V gene encodes CDR1 SGHRS and CDR2 YFSETQ. Trimming shortened V by 4 bases and J by 3 bases, and 11 bases separated the two germline ends. This CDR3 comprises 14 residues. CDR3 bases: TGCGCCAGCAGCCCGGGACAAGACAATCAGCCCCAGCATTTT. As protein: CASSPGQDNQPQHF. Looking up the rest from reference TRBV5-1 and TRBJ1-5 gives the full variable domain: KAGVTQTPRYLIKTRGQQVTLSCSPISGHRSVSWYQQTPGQGLQFLFEYFSETQRNKGNFPGRFSGRQFSNSRSEMNVSTLELGDSALYLCASSPGQDNQPQHFGDGTRLSIL.

This chain joins TRBV3-1 and TRBJ1-4, with D perhaps matching TRBD1 (6 bases). The CDR3 loop spans 14 amino acids. Trimming took off 1 base at V and 11 bases at J, with 14 bases between the two ends. Germline loops: CDR1 LGHDT, CDR2 YNNKEL (reference sequence). As DNA, the CDR3 is TGTGCCAGCAGCCAAGGCCAGGGGATATCGAAACTGTTTTTT. It is translated as CASSQGQGISKLFF.

Only a few counts were recorded for this clonotype. The CDR3 coding sequence is TGTGCCATCAGTGGGCTGACGGACAGGGCGGGGAGAGAGACCCAGTACTTC. Translated: CAISGLTDRAGRETQYF. The gene calls are TRBV10-3 and TRBJ2-5; 8 bases fit TRBD1. The CDR3 has 17 residues. Germline V gene data show CDR1 as ENHRY and CDR2 as SYGVKD. J gave up 4 bases and V 4 bases, and 14 bases lay outside the gene matches.